These 12 T cell receptor beta chains were all obtained from the same sample, sequenced in a study of T cell responses to AZD1222 COVID-19 vaccine. Assay used: immunoSEQ multiplex PCR; TCRdb lists only in-frame clones, some missing. The sample holds 140,000 or so clones, roughly nine tenths seen once. Sequenced material: peripheral blood, taken on day 0 of AZD1222 vaccination. All receptors derive from an adult in good health.

The CDR3 coding sequence is TGTGCCAGCAGCGTTGACAGGGGTGCCGGGGAGCTGTTTTTT. Translating it yields CASSVDRGAGELFF. The gene calls are TRBV7-2 and TRBJ2-2; 8 positions match TRBD1. The germline V gene has CDR1 SGHTA and CDR2 FQGNSA. V lost 5 bases, J lost 6 bases, and 5 bases stayed unmatched. CDR3 length equals 14 residues.

This chain uses TRBV2 with TRBJ1-5; D is ambiguous. The CDR3 is 13 residues long. CDR1 SNHLY and CDR2 FYNNEI come from the germline V gene. Trimming shortened V by 5 bases and J by 7 bases, and 12 bases separated the two germline ends. CDR3 amino acids: CASSPQFRQPQHF. The CDR3 nucleotides are TGTGCCAGCAGTCCCCAATTTCGACAGCCCCAGCATTTT.

The chain has TRBV13 and TRBJ2-4, with a possible D match to TRBD1 (5 bases). CDR1 is PRHDT, CDR2 FYEKMQ, per germline (reference sequence). The CDR3 covers 14 residues. Trimming cost V 0 bases and J 11 bases, with 14 bases left between them. The CDR3 sequence: CASSLGDIPNVQYF. In DNA form, the CDR3 reads TGTGCCAGCAGCTTAGGGGACATCCCGAACGTTCAGTACTTC.

The J gene is TRBJ2-3, the V gene TRBV5-1; no firm D call. CDR3 length equals 13 residues. CDR1 is SGHRS, CDR2 YFSETQ, per germline. The V end lost 0 bases, the J end lost 4 bases, and 6 bases lay between the germline ends. CDR3: CASSLDRPDTQYF. The CDR3 bases are TGCGCCAGCAGCTTGGATCGGCCAGATACGCAGTATTTT.

The J gene is TRBJ1-2, the V gene TRBV7-9, with unresolved D. V gave up 4 bases and J gave up 7 bases, with 13 bases separating them. This CDR3 contains 13 residues. The germline V gene has CDR1 SEHNR and CDR2 FQNEAQ (reference sequence). The CDR3 is CASSSELWGGYTF. The DNA for the CDR3 is TGTGCCAGCAGCTCGGAGCTGTGGGGTGGCTACACCTTC.

J is TRBJ2-3 and V is TRBV28; TRBD2 agrees at 8 bases. Germline CDR1 and CDR2: MDHEN and SYDVKM. Losses at the gene ends were 8 bases for V and 5 bases for J; bases not matched to a gene: 9. This CDR3 has 14 amino acids. This CDR3 reads CASFRGGQGDTQYF. The DNA for the CDR3 is TGTGCCAGCTTCCGGGGGGGCCAGGGAGATACGCAGTATTTT.

V and J are TRBV15 and TRBJ1-2, with a tentative D call TRBD1 (5 bases). This CDR3 is 15 amino acids long. The germline V and J ends were trimmed by 1 base and 7 bases, with 16 bases remaining between them. Germline V gene sequence: CDR1 LNHNV, CDR2 YYDKDF (reference sequence). The CDR3: CATSRGRDQGTGYTF. The CDR3 coding sequence is TGTGCCACCAGCAGAGGCCGGGACCAAGGGACTGGCTACACCTTC.

There are a few counts of this clone. This chain uses TRBV6-2 or TRBV6-3 with TRBJ2-7; TRBD1 matches at 9 bases. Germline CDR1 MNHEY, CDR2 SVGEGT. Trimming cost V 2 bases and J 3 bases; bases outside gene matches: 5. The length of the CDR3 is 15 residues. Here the CDR3 reads CASSYALDRGYEQYF. CDR3 nucleotide sequence: TGTGCCAGCAGTTACGCTCTGGACAGGGGCTACGAGCAGTACTTC.

The chain couples TRBV30 to TRBJ2-4, with 7 bases identical to TRBD1. Germline-derived CDR1 and CDR2 are GTSNPN and SVGIG (reference sequence). CDR3 size: 12 residues. The trim removed 5 bases at V and 16 bases at J, leaving 14 bases unmatched. The CDR3 reads CAWGKDRAGYYF. In DNA, the CDR3 is TGTGCCTGGGGGAAAGACAGGGCGGGTTACTACTTC.

The V and J genes are TRBV6-5 and TRBJ2-3; TRBD2 matches at 9 bases. The junction had 8 bases not matched to a gene; V was cut back by 4 bases and J by 6 bases. From germline, CDR1 is MNHEY and CDR2 SVGAGI. This CDR3 is 15 amino acids long. The CDR3 sequence is CASSLSGTSIDTQYF. Here the CDR3 DNA reads TGTGCCAGCAGTTTATCCGGGACTAGCATTGATACGCAGTATTTT.

The genes are TRBV10-3 and TRBJ2-2; 7 bases map to TRBD2. The CDR3 has 16 residues. CDR1 and CDR2 (germline): ENHRY, SYGVKD. The V gene end was trimmed by 0 bases and the J gene end by 4 bases; junction bases not matched to a gene: 5. The chain's CDR3 is CAISESTRLATGELFF. The CDR3 coding sequence is TGTGCCATCAGTGAGTCGACCCGACTAGCCACCGGGGAGCTGTTTTTT.

The chain carries TRBV5-5 and TRBJ1-1; D remains ambiguous. The CDR3 loop spans 14 amino acids. Germline CDR1 SGHKS, CDR2 YYEKEE (reference sequence). V shed 2 bases and J shed 0 bases, with 8 bases lying between them. For the CDR3, the DNA is TGTGCCAGCAGCTTTTCGAACCTGAACACTGAAGCTTTCTTT. It is translated as CASSFSNLNTEAFF.